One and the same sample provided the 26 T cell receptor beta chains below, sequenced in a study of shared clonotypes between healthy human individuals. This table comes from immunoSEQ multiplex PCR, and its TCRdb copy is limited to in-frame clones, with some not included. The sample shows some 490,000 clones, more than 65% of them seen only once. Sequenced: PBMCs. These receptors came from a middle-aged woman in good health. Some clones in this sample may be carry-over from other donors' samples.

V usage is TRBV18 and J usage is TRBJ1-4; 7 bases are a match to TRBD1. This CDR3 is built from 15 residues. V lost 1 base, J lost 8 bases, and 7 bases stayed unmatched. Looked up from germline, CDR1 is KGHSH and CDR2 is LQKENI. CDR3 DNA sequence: TGTGCCAGCTCACCACGGGAGGGGGCAAAAGAAAAACTGTTTTTT. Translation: CASSPREGAKEKLFF.

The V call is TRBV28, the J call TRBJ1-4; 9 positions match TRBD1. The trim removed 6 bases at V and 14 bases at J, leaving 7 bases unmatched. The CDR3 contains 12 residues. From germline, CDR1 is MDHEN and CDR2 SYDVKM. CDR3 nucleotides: TGTGCCAGCAGGCCTCCGGGACAGGGTCTGTTTTTT. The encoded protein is CASRPPGQGLFF.

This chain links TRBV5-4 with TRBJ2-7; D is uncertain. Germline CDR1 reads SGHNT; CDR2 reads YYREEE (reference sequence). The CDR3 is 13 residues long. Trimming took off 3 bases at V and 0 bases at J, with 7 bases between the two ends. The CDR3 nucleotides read TGTGCCAGCAGCTACCCGAGCTCCTACGAGCAGTACTTC. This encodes CASSYPSSYEQYF.

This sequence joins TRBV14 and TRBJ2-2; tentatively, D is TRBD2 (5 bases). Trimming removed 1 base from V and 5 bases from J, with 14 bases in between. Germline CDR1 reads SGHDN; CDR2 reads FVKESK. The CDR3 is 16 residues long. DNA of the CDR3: TGTGCCAGCAGCCAAGTGACCGGGATGGGGACCGGGGAGCTGTTTTTT. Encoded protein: CASSQVTGMGTGELFF.

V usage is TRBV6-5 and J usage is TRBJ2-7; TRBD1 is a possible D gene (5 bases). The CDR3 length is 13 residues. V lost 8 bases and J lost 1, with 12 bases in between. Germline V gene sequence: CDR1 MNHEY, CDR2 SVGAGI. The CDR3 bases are TGTGCCAGCGGCCACAGGTTGTCCTACGAGCAGTACTTC. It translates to CASGHRLSYEQYF.

CDR3 DNA: TGTGCCAGCAGCCCCAGGGTGAATCAGCCCCAGCATTTT. It is translated as CASSPRVNQPQHF. The chain couples TRBV7-2 to TRBJ1-5, with TRBD1 as a possible D gene (5 bases). Between the trimmed V and J ends, which lost 5 bases and 4 bases, there was a span of 9 bases. This CDR3 is 13 amino acids long. The germline V gene encodes CDR1 SGHTA and CDR2 FQGNSA.

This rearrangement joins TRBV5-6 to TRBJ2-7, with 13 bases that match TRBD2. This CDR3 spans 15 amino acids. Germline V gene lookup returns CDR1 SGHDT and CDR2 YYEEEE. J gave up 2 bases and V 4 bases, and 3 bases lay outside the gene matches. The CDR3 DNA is TGTGCCAGCAGCCCGGGACTAGCGGGGACCTACGAGCAGTACTTC. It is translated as CASSPGLAGTYEQYF.

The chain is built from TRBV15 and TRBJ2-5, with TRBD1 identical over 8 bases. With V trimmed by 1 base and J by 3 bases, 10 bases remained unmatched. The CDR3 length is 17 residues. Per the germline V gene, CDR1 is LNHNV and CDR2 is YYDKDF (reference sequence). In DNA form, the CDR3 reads TGTGCCACCAGCAGAGGTTACAGGGGGACGGCAAAAGAGACCCAGTACTTC. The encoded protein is CATSRGYRGTAKETQYF.

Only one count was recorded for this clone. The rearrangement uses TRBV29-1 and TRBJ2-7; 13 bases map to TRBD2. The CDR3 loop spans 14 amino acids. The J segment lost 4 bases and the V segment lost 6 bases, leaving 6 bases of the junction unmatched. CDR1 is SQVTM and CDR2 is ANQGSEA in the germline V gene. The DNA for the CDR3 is TGCAGCGTAAGCTGGACTAGCGGGAGTTACGAGCAGTACTTC. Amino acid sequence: CSVSWTSGSYEQYF.

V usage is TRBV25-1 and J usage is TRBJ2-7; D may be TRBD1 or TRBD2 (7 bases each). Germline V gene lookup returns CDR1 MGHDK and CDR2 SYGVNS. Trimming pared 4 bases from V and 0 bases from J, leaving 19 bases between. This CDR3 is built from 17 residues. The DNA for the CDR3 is TGTGCCAGCAGTGTCCAGGGCGGGGGACAGAGCTCCTACGAGCAGTACTTC. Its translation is CASSVQGGGQSSYEQYF.

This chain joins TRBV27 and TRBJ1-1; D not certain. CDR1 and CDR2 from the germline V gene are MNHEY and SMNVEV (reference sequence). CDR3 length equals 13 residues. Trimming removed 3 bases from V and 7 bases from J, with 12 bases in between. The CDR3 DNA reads TGTGCCAGCAGTTTGGTTATCGGGAGTGAAGCTTTCTTT. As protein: CASSLVIGSEAFF.

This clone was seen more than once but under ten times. The CDR3 bases are TGTGCCAGCAGCGCTGGCCCCTTTGAAAAACTGTTTTTT. It codes for CASSAGPFEKLFF. V usage is TRBV5-8 and J usage is TRBJ1-4; no clear D. The CDR3 loop spans 13 amino acids. V was shortened by 4 bases and J by 7 bases, with 11 bases between the two germline ends. Looked up from germline, CDR1 is SGHTS and CDR2 is YDEGEE.

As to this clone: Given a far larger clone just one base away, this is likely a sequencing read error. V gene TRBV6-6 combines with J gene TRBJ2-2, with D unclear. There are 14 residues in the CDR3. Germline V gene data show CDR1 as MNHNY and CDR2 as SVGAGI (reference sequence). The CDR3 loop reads CASSYSGDTRELFF. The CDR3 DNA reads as TGTGCCAGCAGTTACTCCGGAGACACCAGGGAGCTGTTTTTT.

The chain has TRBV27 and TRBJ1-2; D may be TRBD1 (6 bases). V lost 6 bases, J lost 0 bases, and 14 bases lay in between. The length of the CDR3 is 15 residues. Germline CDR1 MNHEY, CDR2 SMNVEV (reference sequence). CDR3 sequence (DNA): TGTGCCAGCAGGGAGGTCGGGGGCTCTAACTATGGCTACACCTTC. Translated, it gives CASREVGGSNYGYTF.

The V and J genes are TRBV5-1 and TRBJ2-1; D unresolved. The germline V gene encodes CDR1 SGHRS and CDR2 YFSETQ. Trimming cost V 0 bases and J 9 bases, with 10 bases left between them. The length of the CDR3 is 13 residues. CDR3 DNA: TGCGCCAGCAGCTTGGCGGGCGTGGCTGAGCAGTTCTTC. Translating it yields CASSLAGVAEQFF.

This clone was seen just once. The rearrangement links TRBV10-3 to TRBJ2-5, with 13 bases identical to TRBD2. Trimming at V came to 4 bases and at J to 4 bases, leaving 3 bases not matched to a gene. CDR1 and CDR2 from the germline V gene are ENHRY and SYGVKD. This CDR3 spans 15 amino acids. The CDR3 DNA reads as TGTGCCATCAGTGTCGGACTAGCGGGAGTAGAGACCCAGTACTTC. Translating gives CAISVGLAGVETQYF.

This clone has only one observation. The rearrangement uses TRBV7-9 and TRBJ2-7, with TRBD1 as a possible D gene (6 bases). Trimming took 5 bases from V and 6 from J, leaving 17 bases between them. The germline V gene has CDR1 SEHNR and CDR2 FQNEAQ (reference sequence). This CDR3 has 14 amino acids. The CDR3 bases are TGTGCCAGCAGCCCAACAGGGAGAGAGGGCGAGCAGTACTTC. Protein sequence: CASSPTGREGEQYF.

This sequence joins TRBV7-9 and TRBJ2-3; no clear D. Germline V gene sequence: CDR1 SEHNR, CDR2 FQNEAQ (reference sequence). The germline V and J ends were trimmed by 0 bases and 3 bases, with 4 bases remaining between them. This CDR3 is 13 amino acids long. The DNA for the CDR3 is TGTGCCAGCAGCTTAGCGGCAACAGATACGCAGTATTTT. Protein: CASSLAATDTQYF.

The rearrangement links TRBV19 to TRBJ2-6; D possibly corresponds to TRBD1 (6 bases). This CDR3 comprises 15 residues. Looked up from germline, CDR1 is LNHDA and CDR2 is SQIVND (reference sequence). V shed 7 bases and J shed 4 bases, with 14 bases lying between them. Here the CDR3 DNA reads TGTGCCAGTACCCCACAGGGATCAGGGGCCAACGTCCTGACTTTC. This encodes CASTPQGSGANVLTF. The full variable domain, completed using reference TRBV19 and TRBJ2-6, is DGGITQSPKYLFRKEGQNVTLSCEQNLNHDAMYWYRQDPGQGLRLIYYSQIVNDFQKGDIAEGYSVSREKKESFPLTVTSAQKNPTAFYLCASTPQGSGANVLTFGAGSRLTVL.

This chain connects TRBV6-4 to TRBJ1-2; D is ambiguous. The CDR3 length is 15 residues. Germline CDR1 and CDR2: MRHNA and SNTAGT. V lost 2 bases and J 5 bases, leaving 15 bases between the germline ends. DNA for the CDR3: TGTGCCAGCAGTGACAGGCAGGAGGTGAATTATGGCTACACCTTC. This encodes CASSDRQEVNYGYTF.

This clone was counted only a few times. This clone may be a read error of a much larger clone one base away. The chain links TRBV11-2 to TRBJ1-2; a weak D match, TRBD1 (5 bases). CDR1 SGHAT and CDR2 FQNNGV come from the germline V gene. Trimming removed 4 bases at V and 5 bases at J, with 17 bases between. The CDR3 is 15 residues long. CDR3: CASSWGFGSLYGYTF. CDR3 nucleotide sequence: TGTGCCAGCAGCTGGGGGTTCGGCAGCCTATATGGCTACACCTTC.

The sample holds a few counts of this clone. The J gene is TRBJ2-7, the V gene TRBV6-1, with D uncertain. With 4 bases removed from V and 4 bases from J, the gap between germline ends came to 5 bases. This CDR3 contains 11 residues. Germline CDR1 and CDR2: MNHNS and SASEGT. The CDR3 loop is CASSVKYEQYF. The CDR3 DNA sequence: TGTGCCAGCAGTGTGAAATACGAGCAGTACTTC.

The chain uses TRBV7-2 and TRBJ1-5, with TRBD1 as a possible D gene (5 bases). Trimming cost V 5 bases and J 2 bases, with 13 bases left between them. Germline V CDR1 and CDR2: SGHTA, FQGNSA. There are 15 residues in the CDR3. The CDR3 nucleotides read TGTGCCAGCAGCCTCAGGGTTGGGGGCAATCAGCCCCAGCATTTT. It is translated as CASSLRVGGNQPQHF.

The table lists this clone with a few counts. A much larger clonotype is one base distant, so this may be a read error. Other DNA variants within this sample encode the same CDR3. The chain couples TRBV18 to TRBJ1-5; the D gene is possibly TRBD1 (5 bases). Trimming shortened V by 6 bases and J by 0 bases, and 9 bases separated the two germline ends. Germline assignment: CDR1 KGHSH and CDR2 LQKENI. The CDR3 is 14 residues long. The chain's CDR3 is CASSPGNSNQPQHF. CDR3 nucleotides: TGTGCCAGCTCCCCAGGGAATAGCAATCAGCCCCAGCATTTT.

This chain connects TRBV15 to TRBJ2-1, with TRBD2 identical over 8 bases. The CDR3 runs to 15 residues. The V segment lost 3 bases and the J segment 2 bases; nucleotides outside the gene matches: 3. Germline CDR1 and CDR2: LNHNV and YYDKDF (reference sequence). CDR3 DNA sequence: TGTGCCACCAGCAGTACTAGCGGCACCTACAATGAGCAGTTCTTC. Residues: CATSSTSGTYNEQFF. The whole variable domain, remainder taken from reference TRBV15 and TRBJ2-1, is DAMVIQNPRYQVTQFGKPVTLSCSQTLNHNVMYWYQQKSSQAPKLLFHYYDKDFNNEADTPDNFQSRRPNTSFCFLDIRSPGLGDTAMYLCATSSTSGTYNEQFFGPGTRLTVL.

The CDR3 bases are TGTGCCAGCTCACCAGGGGGACAGGGATACGAGCAGTACTTC. This codes for CASSPGGQGYEQYF. The gene calls are TRBV18 and TRBJ2-7; TRBD1 matches 9 bases. The V gene end was trimmed by 2 bases and the J gene end by 4 bases; junction bases not matched to a gene: 3. Germline assignment: CDR1 KGHSH and CDR2 LQKENI. This CDR3 region has 14 residues.